This T cell receptor (beta chain) stems from a study of shared T cell receptors in the human thymus. From germline, CDR1 is MNHNY and CDR2 SVGAGI (reference sequence). The ends were cut back, 5 bases at V and 4 bases at J, with 14 bases in the middle. There are 15 residues in the CDR3. This clone was seen more than once but under ten times. Libraries were prepared by immunoSEQ multiplex PCR; TCRdb keeps only in-frame clonotypes and omits some of them. The top ten clones hold roughly 0.0089% of a sample with some 660,000 clones, 87% of them seen once. These data were also reused for a study on human thymus T cells.

The V gene is TRBV6-6, the J gene TRBJ1-4; D call uncertain. The sequence derives from a boy in the first two years of life with a congenital heart defect. Sequenced: thymocytes. The CDR3 region has the DNA TGTGCCAGCAGTCTTGCGGGTCATGGTAATGAAAAACTGTTTTTT. It specifies CASSLAGHGNEKLFF.